The clone carrying this T cell receptor beta chain was observed a handful of times. What it binds is unknown. These data belong to a study of T cell repertoires in cytomegalovirus infection. Overall study context: It was recently identified HLA-C-restricted and well-studied HLA-B-restricted CMV epitopes that the study used. It can be stated that public TCR beta signatures indicated CMV infection as well as a matching HLA type. Study results and caveats: Individuals carrying CMV plus the relevant HLA were identified by cumulative frequency of public TCR beta families. CMV-specific HLA-C-restricted TCR beta clonotypes dominated the ex vivo response.

A single record per CDR3 protein comes from TCRdb applying MiXCR to the reads. This sample carries a few hundred thousand distinct CDR3 sequences, roughly 43% of them seen once, and the ten largest clones take approximately 40%. Germline V gives CDR1 MNHEY, CDR2 SVGEGT. This CDR3 spans 12 amino acids. V shed 6 bases and J shed 7 bases, with 13 bases lying between them. The sequence was collected from a human donor in good health (CMV status not recorded). Some clones in this sample may be carry-over from other donors' samples. This sequence joins TRBV6-2 or TRBV6-3 and TRBJ2-7, with a possible D match to TRBD1 (6 bases). The input for sequencing was cultured PBMCs, taken from culture after CMV antigen stimulation. The CDR3 sequence: CASSHRVSEQYF. Written as DNA, the CDR3 is TGTGCCAGCAGCCACAGGGTCTCGGAGCAGTACTTC.